This TCR beta chain was recovered during a study of CD8 T cells in Susac syndrome. The overall study: Sequenced Susac syndrome patients included five or six with clinically active disease and about eight in remission.

This clonotype was seen a single time. After extraction with the RNeasy kit, about 0.45 to 1 ug of the RNA was reverse transcribed using random hexamers. TCRdb processed the immunoSEQ multiplex PCR reads anew with MiXCR; each CDR3 protein has one entry. The data hold tens of thousands of distinct CDR3 sequences, with about 93% observed a single time. CDR1 is LNHDA, CDR2 SQIVND, per germline (reference sequence). The V end lost 3 bases, the J end lost 0 bases, and 10 bases lay between the germline ends. This CDR3 has 15 amino acids. The V gene is TRBV19, the J gene TRBJ2-3; D ambiguous. The specimen was CD8+ T cells from PBMCs. The TCR originated in a human donor with Susac syndrome. The CDR3 is CASSMRSGSTDTQYF. The DNA for the CDR3 is TGTGCCAGTAGTATGCGGTCCGGGAGCACAGATACGCAGTATTTT.